The 30 T cell receptor beta chains below come from one sample, sequenced in a study of blood T cell repertoires in COVID-19. Generated by immunoSEQ multiplex PCR, the TCRdb table keeps only in-frame clones and is missing some. The data show approximately 210,000 clones, 65% to 85% seen once. The sequenced sample consisted of PBMCs or T cells enriched from blood (not recorded which). These receptors came from a young man with acute COVID-19.

The chain is built from TRBV30 and TRBJ2-5, with TRBD2 identical over 8 bases. Losses at the gene ends were 2 bases for V and 5 bases for J; bases not matched to a gene: 13. The V gene's germline CDR1 is GTSNPN and CDR2 SVGIG (reference sequence). This CDR3 region has 16 residues. CDR3 amino acids: CAWSHPKPGGRETQYF. The CDR3 DNA sequence: TGTGCCTGGAGTCACCCTAAACCGGGGGGGCGGGAGACCCAGTACTTC.

CDR3 sequence: CASSPGGLAGGSKAQYF. The CDR3 bases are TGTGCCAGCAGCCCGGGAGGACTAGCGGGGGGGAGTAAGGCCCAGTACTTC. The chain joins TRBV7-9 to TRBJ2-5; TRBD2 agrees at 15 bases. This CDR3 is 17 amino acids long. The junction had 13 bases not matched to a gene; V was cut back by 5 bases and J by 9 bases. CDR1 is SEHNR and CDR2 is FQNEAQ in the germline V gene (reference sequence). Based on the CDR3 plus reference TRBV7-9 and TRBJ2-5, the full variable domain is DTGVSQNPRHKITKRGQNVTFRCDPISEHNRLYWYRQTLGQGPEFLTYFQNEAQLEKSRLLSDRFSAERPKGSFSTLEIQRTEQGDSAMYLCASSPGGLAGGSKAQYFGPGTRLLVL.

V is TRBV18 and J is TRBJ1-1; TRBD1 matches at 7 bases. The CDR3 loop spans 15 amino acids. Germline V CDR1 and CDR2: KGHSH, LQKENI. V shed 4 bases and J 3 bases; nucleotides not matched to a gene: 8. The CDR3 loop is CASSQMGQWDTEAFF. CDR3 DNA sequence: TGTGCCAGCTCACAGATGGGACAGTGGGACACTGAAGCTTTCTTT. Supplemented by reference TRBV18 and TRBJ1-1, the full variable domain reads NAGVMQNPRHLVRRRGQEARLRCSPMKGHSHVYWYRQLPEEGLKFMVYLQKENIIDESGMPKERFSAEFPKEGPSILRIQQVVRGDSAAYFCASSQMGQWDTEAFFGQGTRLTVV.

The chain joins TRBV11-2 to TRBJ1-1, with D maybe TRBD1 (6 bases). Germline values: CDR1 SGHAT, CDR2 FQNNGV. Between the trimmed V and J ends, which lost 0 bases and 11 bases, there was a span of 16 bases. The CDR3 totals 14 residues. Written as DNA, the CDR3 is TGTGCCAGCAGCTTAGATCCCTACGCAGGGGAGGCTTTCTTT. Amino acid sequence: CASSLDPYAGEAFF.

V usage is TRBV3-1 (or the pseudogene TRBV3-2) and J usage is TRBJ2-3; 8 bases are shared with TRBD2. Germline trimming cut 11 bases from V and 5 bases from J; bases unmatched to any gene: 6. Germline V gives CDR1 LGHDT, CDR2 YNNKEL (reference sequence). The CDR3 length is 12 residues. The CDR3 nucleotides read TGTGCCGCGGGGGGAGGTGTAGATACGCAGTATTTT. Translation: CAAGGGVDTQYF.

The chain recombines TRBV6-1 with TRBJ1-1; D is undetermined. The CDR3 totals 15 residues. Germline V gene lookup returns CDR1 MNHNS and CDR2 SASEGT. Trimming removed 2 bases at V and 0 bases at J, with 10 bases between. The CDR3 nucleotides are TGTGCCAGCAGTGAACTCGGACTCCTGAACACTGAAGCTTTCTTT. Encoded protein: CASSELGLLNTEAFF.

This clone was found a few times. The rearrangement joins TRBV12-3 or TRBV12-4 to TRBJ1-2; possible D gene TRBD1, 5 bases. The CDR3 consists of 13 residues. With 2 bases removed from V and 8 bases from J, the gap between germline ends came to 12 bases. The CDR3 DNA sequence: TGTGCCAGCAGTTTAACAGGCATGGGGGGCTACACCTTC. This translates into CASSLTGMGGYTF.

This clone was counted once. The CDR3 coding sequence is TGTGCCAGCAGCTTGGTGGAGGGGAGGAACACTGAAGCTTTCTTT. It translates to CASSLVEGRNTEAFF. The chain links TRBV5-6 to TRBJ1-1; D may be TRBD1 (5 bases). The V gene lost 0 bases and the J gene lost 1 base, with 10 bases spanning the gap. The CDR3 contains 15 residues. Germline V CDR1 and CDR2: SGHDT, YYEEEE. Combining the CDR3 with reference TRBV5-6 and TRBJ1-1 gives the whole variable domain DAGVTQSPTHLIKTRGQQVTLRCSPKSGHDTVSWYQQALGQGPQFIFQYYEEEERQRGNFPDRFSGHQFPNYSSELNVNALLLGDSALYLCASSLVEGRNTEAFFGQGTRLTVV.

This clone has just a few counts. The chain joins TRBV6-1 to TRBJ1-2; 8 bases agree with TRBD1. After removal of 2 bases from V and 5 bases from J, the junction contained 7 bases not matched to a gene. Germline loops: CDR1 MNHNS, CDR2 SASEGT. This CDR3 is built from 15 residues. The CDR3 bases are TGTGCCAGCAGTGAACCGGGACAGGAGAGATATGGCTACACCTTC. It encodes CASSEPGQERYGYTF.

This clone was recorded a few times. The chain recombines TRBV5-5 with TRBJ2-6; 7 bases are a match to TRBD1. In germline, CDR1 is SGHKS, CDR2 YYEKEE (reference sequence). The CDR3 loop spans 19 amino acids. J lost 0 bases, V lost 3 bases, and 12 bases had no gene match. The CDR3 protein is CASSSLYRDRVSGANVLTF. The CDR3 coding sequence is TGTGCCAGCAGCTCACTTTACCGGGACAGAGTCTCTGGGGCCAACGTCCTGACTTTC. Filled out from reference TRBV5-5 and TRBJ2-6, the complete variable domain reads DAGVTQSPTHLIKTRGQQVTLRCSPISGHKSVSWYQQVLGQGPQFIFQYYEKEERGRGNFPDRFSARQFPNYSSELNVNALLLGDSALYLCASSSLYRDRVSGANVLTFGAGSRLTVL.

V and J are TRBV19 and TRBJ1-2; 10 nucleotides agree with TRBD1. J gave up 8 bases and V 6 bases, and 9 bases lay outside the gene matches. CDR3 length: 14 residues. Germline CDR1 and CDR2: LNHDA and SQIVND (reference sequence). The CDR3 protein is CASRSPGTGVGYTF. The CDR3 DNA reads as TGTGCCAGTAGATCGCCCGGGACAGGGGTCGGCTACACCTTC.

The chain links TRBV6-1 to TRBJ1-2, with D possibly matching TRBD1 (6 bases). The V end lost 3 bases, the J end lost 14 bases, and 19 bases lay between the germline ends. Germline CDR1 MNHNS, CDR2 SASEGT. The CDR3 has 13 residues. The CDR3 coding sequence is TGTGCCAGCAGTGATTGGGACAACGCAGGCGCAACCTTC. Its protein is CASSDWDNAGATF.

V gene TRBV30 combines with J gene TRBJ1-2; D may be TRBD1 (5 bases). The CDR3 covers 12 residues. Trimming removed 8 bases at V and 4 bases at J, with 14 bases between. From germline, CDR1 is GTSNPN and CDR2 SVGIG (reference sequence). The CDR3 sequence: CARLRGGYGYTF. For the CDR3, the DNA is TGTGCCCGTTTAAGGGGAGGCTATGGCTACACCTTC.

The rearrangement links TRBV19 to TRBJ1-1; 7 nucleotides align to TRBD1. CDR1 and CDR2 (germline): LNHDA, SQIVND (reference sequence). The CDR3 is made up of 14 amino acids. J lost 1 base, V lost 5 bases, and 4 bases had no gene match. CDR3 protein: CASSLAGGNTEAFF. The CDR3 DNA reads TGTGCCAGTAGTCTGGCAGGGGGGAACACTGAAGCTTTCTTT.

The V gene is TRBV6-5, the J gene TRBJ1-2; D remains ambiguous. The CDR3 spans 15 residues. Trimming left V 0 bases short and J 4 bases short, with 12 bases between. CDR1 is MNHEY, CDR2 SVGAGI, per germline. CDR3 in DNA: TGTGCCAGCAGTTACTCGAGGGAGTTAGGCTATGGCTACACCTTC. Translation gives CASSYSRELGYGYTF.

V gene TRBV5-1 combines with J gene TRBJ2-3, with TRBD2 matching 8 bases. The CDR3 contains 16 residues. The germline CDR1 and CDR2 sequences are SGHRS and YFSETQ. With 4 bases clipped from V and 1 base from J, the junction kept 8 bases outside the gene matches. CDR3 sequence (DNA): TGCGCCAGCAGCCTCGACGGGACTAGAGGCACAGATACGCAGTATTTT. It encodes CASSLDGTRGTDTQYF.

With regard to this clone: This CDR3 is also generated by other DNA sequences in the sample. The chain carries TRBV18 and TRBJ1-3; tentatively, D is TRBD1 (5 bases). The germline V gene encodes CDR1 KGHSH and CDR2 LQKENI. The CDR3 covers 14 residues. Between the trimmed V and J ends, which lost 3 bases and 2 bases, there was a span of 8 bases. CDR3 DNA: TGTGCCAGCTCACCCGACAGAGCTGGAAACACCATATATTTT. Encoded protein: CASSPDRAGNTIYF.

The chain recombines TRBV10-3 with TRBJ2-3; D is undetermined. Germline lookup yields CDR1 ENHRY and CDR2 SYGVKD. The CDR3 loop spans 12 amino acids. The V end was cut by 7 bases, the J end by 3 bases, with 8 bases between. CDR3 DNA: TGTGCCATCAATGCGAATACAGATACGCAGTATTTT. Protein product: CAINANTDTQYF.

This clone was found a few times. The gene calls are TRBV24-1 and TRBJ1-1; TRBD1 is a possible D gene (6 bases). The CDR3 loop spans 13 amino acids. From germline, CDR1 is KGHDR and CDR2 SFDVKD. V was trimmed by 6 bases and J by 1 base, leaving 8 bases between them. The CDR3 loop reads CATSWGQNTEAFF. The CDR3 bases are TGTGCCACCAGTTGGGGACAGAACACTGAAGCTTTCTTT.

The chain recombines TRBV19 with TRBJ2-4, with 11 positions matching TRBD1. Germline V gene lookup returns CDR1 LNHDA and CDR2 SQIVND (reference sequence). The CDR3 is 11 residues long. J was trimmed by 11 bases and V by 9 bases; bases with no gene match: 3. CDR3 DNA: TGTGCCAGCGGGACAGGGGGATTTCAGTACTTC. Its translation: CASGTGGFQYF.

The CDR3 region has the DNA TGTGCCAGCAGCCTCAGAAGCGGGGGGCCTCCATCAGAGACCCAGTACTTC. Translation: CASSLRSGGPPSETQYF. The chain is built from TRBV7-2 and TRBJ2-5, with TRBD2 matching over 9 bases. V shed 5 bases, J shed 4 bases, and the junction held 14 bases outside the gene matches. There are 17 residues in the CDR3. Germline V lookup: CDR1 SGHTA, CDR2 FQGNSA.

The chain links TRBV3-1 (or the pseudogene TRBV3-2) to TRBJ1-3; D is ambiguous. Germline V gives CDR1 LGHDT, CDR2 YNNKEL (reference sequence). The CDR3 is 15 residues long. V lost 5 bases to trimming and J lost 1 base, with 12 bases between them. The CDR3 is CASSYTSVSGNTIYF. The CDR3 DNA reads as TGTGCCAGCAGCTATACATCAGTGTCTGGAAACACCATATATTTT.

The chain is built from TRBV29-1 and TRBJ1-2; 12 positions match TRBD1. The ends lost 7 bases at V and 7 bases at J; junction bases unmatched: 10. The CDR3 is 14 amino acids. CDR1 and CDR2 from the germline V gene are SQVTM and ANQGSEA. The CDR3 DNA sequence: TGCAGCGCAGGAGGGACAGGGGGCGGAAGTGGCTACACCTTC. This sequence encodes CSAGGTGGGSGYTF.

The chain has TRBV6-5 and TRBJ2-1; 8 nucleotides line up with TRBD1. The CDR3 totals 15 residues. Germline trimming cut 6 bases from V and 1 base from J; bases unmatched to any gene: 5. CDR1 and CDR2 (germline): MNHEY, SVGAGI. CDR3 DNA: TGTGCCAGCAGCAAAACAGGGGGGTCCTACAATGAGCAGTTCTTC. It translates to CASSKTGGSYNEQFF.

The CDR3 region has the DNA TGTGCCAGCGGGGGGATTTACGAGCAGTACTTC. Its protein is CASGGIYEQYF. The chain has TRBV25-1 and TRBJ2-7; possibly TRBD2 for D (6 bases). The length of the CDR3 is 11 residues. Per the germline V gene, CDR1 is MGHDK and CDR2 is SYGVNS. V was clipped by 8 bases and J by 4 bases, with 9 bases between them.

The rearrangement joins TRBV7-2 to TRBJ2-3; D perhaps matches TRBD2 (6 bases). The CDR3 runs 15 residues. Germline V gene sequence: CDR1 SGHTA, CDR2 FQGNSA. The V and J ends lost 5 bases and 2 bases respectively, with 14 bases between them. The CDR3 coding sequence is TGTGCCAGCAGCCTTGCGGGGCCCTCCACAGATACGCAGTATTTT. Its translation: CASSLAGPSTDTQYF.

Regarding this clone: This sample includes further DNA sequences coding for the same CDR3. The V call is TRBV7-2, the J call TRBJ1-5, with 7 bases fitting TRBD1. The CDR3 spans 14 residues. Losses at the gene ends were 5 bases for V and 4 bases for J; bases not matched to a gene: 5. Germline assignment: CDR1 SGHTA and CDR2 FQGNSA. CDR3 sequence: CASSEAGGNQPQHF. The CDR3 DNA sequence: TGTGCCAGCAGCGAGGCAGGGGGGAATCAGCCCCAGCATTTT. The variable domain in full, with the rest retrieved from reference TRBV7-2 and TRBJ1-5, is GAGVSQSPSNKVTEKGKDVELRCDPISGHTALYWYRQSLGQGLEFLIYFQGNSAPDKSGLPSDRFSAERTGGSVSTLTIQRTQQEDSAVYLCASSEAGGNQPQHFGDGTRLSIL.

The gene calls are TRBV27 and TRBJ1-2; 7 bases are a match to TRBD1. This CDR3 is built from 15 residues. V gave up 6 bases and J gave up 4 bases; unmatched junction bases: 11. The V gene's germline CDR1 is MNHEY and CDR2 SMNVEV (reference sequence). The CDR3 sequence: CASRGTVSPFYGYTF. CDR3 bases: TGTGCCAGCAGGGGGACAGTTTCACCGTTCTATGGCTACACCTTC.

This clone was counted a few times. The chain uses TRBV7-3 and TRBJ1-6, with TRBD1 matching over 9 bases. Germline V gene lookup returns CDR1 SGHTA and CDR2 FQGTGA. The junction had 4 bases not matched to a gene; V was cut back by 4 bases and J by 9 bases. The CDR3 has 14 residues. In DNA, the CDR3 is TGTGCCAGCAGCTCGGGACAGGGAACTTCACCCCTCCACTTT. It specifies CASSSGQGTSPLHF. Full variable domain (outside the CDR3, taken from reference TRBV7-3 and TRBJ1-6): GAGVSQTPSNKVTEKGKYVELRCDPISGHTALYWYRQSLGQGPEFLIYFQGTGAADDSGLPNDRFFAVRPEGSVSTLKIQRTERGDSAVYLCASSSGQGTSPLHFGNGTRLTVT.

This clone was counted between two and nine times. The gene calls are TRBV5-1 and TRBJ2-1; D uncertain. The CDR3 runs to 12 residues. Trimming stripped 1 base from V and 5 bases from J, with 4 bases between. Germline-derived CDR1 and CDR2 are SGHRS and YFSETQ. The CDR3 region is CASSLINNEQFF. The CDR3, as DNA: TGCGCCAGCAGCTTGATAAACAATGAGCAGTTCTTC. The full variable domain, rest sourced from reference TRBV5-1 and TRBJ2-1, is KAGVTQTPRYLIKTRGQQVTLSCSPISGHRSVSWYQQTPGQGLQFLFEYFSETQRNKGNFPGRFSGRQFSNSRSEMNVSTLELGDSALYLCASSLINNEQFFGPGTRLTVL.